Listed below are T cell receptor beta chains from one sample, sequenced in a study of cytomegalovirus exposure and HLA in healthy donors. Assay used: immunoSEQ multiplex PCR; TCRdb lists only in-frame clones, some missing. The data show some 140,000 clones, 60% to 75% seen once. Sample: PBMCs. These receptors all stem from a human donor in good health. CDR3s leave out the opening cysteine and the closing phenylalanine or tryptophan. D genes are given only for firm matches.

D gene,V gene,CDR3 protein
TRBD1,TRBV13,ASSLGGQGGNEQF
TRBD1,TRBV5-1,ASSPGDREWEQY
TRBD1,TRBV29-1,SAGAGQDYEQY
TRBD1,TRBV6-5,ASSSRDRQY
TRBD1,TRBV6-6,ASSYRDRDQPQH
TRBD2,TRBV5-1,ASSAILAGGVADTQY
TRBD1,TRBV28,ASQTLTRQGNYGYT
-,TRBV4-3,ASSQDRTYYEQY
TRBD1,TRBV28,ASSLSGTDYGYT
TRBD2,TRBV9,ASSVDGRAYNEQF
TRBD2,TRBV5-5,ASSLGAGRYEQY
TRBD1,TRBV19,ASSLRQGTDTQY
TRBD2,TRBV18,ASSGLAGGLMNEQF
-,TRBV11-3,ASSLGVGVGTQY
TRBD2,TRBV19,ASSPLAGVETQY
TRBD2,TRBV6-5,ASSYSRVGWGGTQY
TRBD2,TRBV6-1,ASSEVRGEQY